This TCR beta chain was identified in a study of cytomegalovirus exposure and HLA in healthy donors. Study-level information: One earlier analysis, a look at 150 million to 200 million T cells, found some 100 million unique TCR beta sequences. Of all 400 or so donors who were genotyped, 75% to 85% belonged to the Caucasian-associated ancestry cluster.

The CDR3 runs 16 residues. CDR1 and CDR2 from the germline V gene are KGHSH and LQKENI. Findings of the study overall: Roughly even sequencing depth across donors was the assumption behind the presence/absence analyses. Rare TCR sequences predominated, though certain public TCRs were found in many donors.

Primers: 60 Vbeta forward and 13 Jbeta reverse. Here immunoSEQ multiplex PCR was the method, and the copy in TCRdb shows in-frame clones only, minus some. The data hold 210,000 or so clones, with roughly four fifths observed a single time. Only a few counts were recorded for this clone. Its antigen is not known. V is TRBV18 and J is TRBJ2-5; the D gene is possibly TRBD1 (5 bases). The end of the DNA fits TRBJ2-7 better, so the J call may be wrong. This clonotype was obtained from a girl aged 2-10 years in good health and CMV-seronegative. Sequenced: PBMCs. CDR3 DNA: TGTGCCAGCTCACTTTCGACAGCAAAAGGCTCCTACGAGCAGTACTTC. It yields the protein CASSLSTAKGSYEQYF.